Below, 17 T cell receptor beta chains from the same sample are listed, as sequenced in a study of neurological immune-mediated disorders. TCRdb reprocessed the 5' RACE reads with MiXCR, giving one entry per CDR3 protein. The sample lists approximately 100,000 distinct CDR3 sequences; around 3.4% were seen once. Specimen: PBMCs. All receptors come from a woman aged 18 to 35 with multiple sclerosis.

This clonotype was seen ten or more times. This chain links TRBV20-1 with TRBJ2-7, with TRBD2 identical over 12 bases. The V gene's germline CDR1 is DFQATT and CDR2 SNEGSKA (reference sequence). CDR3 length: 15 amino acids. V shed 6 bases and J 3 bases; nucleotides not matched to a gene: 9. In DNA, the CDR3 is TGCAGTGCCCAGGGTCTAGCGGGAGGGTACTACGAGCAGTACTTC. Its translation: CSAQGLAGGYYEQYF.

This clonotype showed up many times. The chain is built from TRBV5-1 and TRBJ1-1, with D hard to call. The germline V gene has CDR1 SGHRS and CDR2 YFSETQ. Trimming removed 2 bases from V and 5 bases from J, with 10 bases in between. This CDR3 has 13 residues. CDR3 amino acids: CASSFNPDTEAFF. CDR3 sequence (DNA): TGCGCCAGCAGCTTTAACCCGGATACTGAAGCTTTCTTT.

This clonotype was seen ten or more times. This chain links TRBV2 with TRBJ2-6; 7 nucleotides align to TRBD1. The V segment lost 6 bases and the J segment 0 bases; nucleotides outside the gene matches: 5. The CDR3 is made up of 16 amino acids. Germline lookup yields CDR1 SNHLY and CDR2 FYNNEI. The CDR3, as DNA: TGTGCCAGCAGGGCCGACAGGGACTCTGGGGCCAACGTCCTGACTTTC. It specifies CASRADRDSGANVLTF.

This clonotype was seen at least ten times. The gene calls are TRBV4-3 and TRBJ1-3; tentatively, D is TRBD1 (6 bases). The CDR3 totals 15 residues. Germline loops: CDR1 LGHNA, CDR2 YSLEER. V was pared by 0 bases and J by 3 bases, with 9 bases between. The CDR3 nucleotides read TGCGCCAGCAGCCAAGAAACAGGGTTTGGAAACACCATATATTTT. This translates into CASSQETGFGNTIYF.

This clonotype was recorded at least ten times. The chain employs TRBV5-1 and TRBJ1-1, with no clear D. V was cut by 2 bases and J by 0 bases, with 8 bases left in between. Germline assignment: CDR1 SGHRS and CDR2 YFSETQ. The CDR3 runs to 14 residues. The CDR3 here is CASSFWEVNTEAFF. The CDR3 nucleotides read TGCGCCAGCAGCTTTTGGGAAGTGAACACTGAAGCTTTCTTT.

This clonotype was detected only a few times. The chain uses TRBV6-5 and TRBJ1-2; D is perhaps TRBD1 (6 bases). Germline V gene sequence: CDR1 MNHEY, CDR2 SVGAGI. This CDR3 comprises 15 residues. Trimming took off 2 bases at V and 2 bases at J, with 12 bases between the two ends. CDR3 loop: CASSYGGQGNYGYTF. Written as DNA, the CDR3 is TGTGCCAGCAGTTACGGGGGGCAGGGCAACTATGGCTACACCTTC.

This clonotype was observed many times. The chain uses TRBV20-1 and TRBJ2-5, with TRBD1 as a possible D gene (5 bases). In germline, CDR1 is DFQATT, CDR2 SNEGSKA (reference sequence). V was cut by 7 bases and J by 5 bases, with 14 bases left in between. This CDR3 is built from 12 residues. In nucleotides, the CDR3 is TGCAGTGTCCTCGACAGTGGGGAGACCCAGTACTTC. Its translation is CSVLDSGETQYF.

This clonotype was detected many times. The chain employs TRBV20-1 and TRBJ2-7; D is unresolved. Trimming shortened V by 3 bases and J by 3 bases, and 9 bases separated the two germline ends. The CDR3 loop spans 12 amino acids. Germline values: CDR1 DFQATT, CDR2 SNEGSKA (reference sequence). The CDR3 protein is CSARTLFYEQYF. CDR3 nucleotides: TGCAGTGCTAGGACACTCTTCTACGAGCAGTACTTC.

In this sample, this clonotype turned up many times. J is TRBJ2-3 and V is TRBV28; D possibly uses TRBD1 or TRBD2 (6 bases each). Germline V gene sequence: CDR1 MDHEN, CDR2 SYDVKM. V lost 4 bases and J 2 bases, leaving 13 bases between the germline ends. The CDR3 sequence is 15 residues long. The CDR3 sequence is CASSSGAKHTDTQYF. The CDR3 region has the DNA TGTGCCAGCAGTTCGGGGGCGAAACACACAGATACGCAGTATTTT.

The chain recombines TRBV5-6 with TRBJ2-2, with D tentatively TRBD2 (5 bases). The V gene's germline CDR1 is SGHDT and CDR2 YYEEEE. CDR3 length equals 14 residues. Trimming removed 6 bases from V and 5 bases from J, with 14 bases in between. CDR3 amino acids: CASTEGGWTGELFF. In DNA form, the CDR3 reads TGTGCCAGCACCGAGGGTGGCTGGACCGGGGAGCTGTTTTTT.

There are many counts of this clonotype. This chain links TRBV10-1 with TRBJ2-5; possible D gene TRBD1, 5 bases. CDR3 size: 13 residues. CDR1 WNHNN and CDR2 SYGVQD come from the germline V gene (reference sequence). Trimming cost V 2 bases and J 5 bases, with 9 bases left between them. CDR3 protein: CASSEGARETQYF. The CDR3 nucleotides are TGCGCCAGCAGTGAGGGGGCCAGGGAGACCCAGTACTTC.

This clonotype was picked up many times. The J gene is TRBJ2-4, the V gene TRBV7-2; TRBD1 agrees at 7 bases. Germline-derived CDR1 and CDR2 are SGHTA and FQGNSA. Trimming at V came to 8 bases and at J to 12 bases, leaving 10 bases not matched to a gene. CDR3 size: 12 residues. The CDR3 nucleotides are TGTGCCAGCGGCCCAGCCACAGGGGCTCAGTACTTC. This sequence encodes CASGPATGAQYF.

Many counts were recorded for this clonotype. CDR3 bases: TGCAGCGCTGGGACTAGCGGGAGTTTAGGCAATGAGCAGTTCTTC. It is translated as CSAGTSGSLGNEQFF. The rearrangement joins TRBV29-1 to TRBJ2-1; TRBD2 matches 14 bases. With 7 bases clipped from V and 6 bases from J, the junction kept 8 bases outside the gene matches. The CDR3 length is 15 residues. The germline V gene has CDR1 SQVTM and CDR2 ANQGSEA.

This clonotype was picked up many times. The chain combines TRBV5-1 with TRBJ2-5; D is possibly TRBD2 (5 bases). The germline V gene encodes CDR1 SGHRS and CDR2 YFSETQ. This CDR3 has 16 amino acids. V lost 1 base, J lost 2 bases, and 15 bases lay in between. CDR3 sequence reads: CASSLRGPDRQETQYF. In DNA form, the CDR3 reads TGCGCCAGCAGCTTGAGAGGGCCCGATCGTCAAGAGACCCAGTACTTC. The full variable domain, rest sourced from reference TRBV5-1 and TRBJ2-5, is KAGVTQTPRYLIKTRGQQVTLSCSPISGHRSVSWYQQTPGQGLQFLFEYFSETQRNKGNFPGRFSGRQFSNSRSEMNVSTLELGDSALYLCASSLRGPDRQETQYFGPGTRLLVL.

This clonotype was seen repeatedly, ten times or more. J is TRBJ2-2 and V is TRBV15; 7 nucleotides agree with TRBD1. Trimming removed 4 bases from V and 2 bases from J; junction bases left unmatched: 10. This CDR3 comprises 17 residues. Germline V CDR1 and CDR2: LNHNV, YYDKDF (reference sequence). CDR3 in amino acids: CATSIDRDASNTGELFF. The CDR3 DNA is TGTGCCACCAGCATAGACAGGGACGCGAGCAACACCGGGGAGCTGTTTTTT. Variable domain in full (rest from reference TRBV15 and TRBJ2-2): DAMVIQNPRYQVTQFGKPVTLSCSQTLNHNVMYWYQQKSSQAPKLLFHYYDKDFNNEADTPDNFQSRRPNTSFCFLDIRSPGLGDTAMYLCATSIDRDASNTGELFFGEGSRLTVL.

This clonotype was observed many times. V gene TRBV20-1 combines with J gene TRBJ1-2; 7 positions match TRBD1. Germline V gives CDR1 DFQATT, CDR2 SNEGSKA (reference sequence). This CDR3 has 16 residues. V lost 3 bases and J lost 0; bases outside the gene matches: 10. CDR3 DNA sequence: TGCAGTGCTAGCTCGCACAGGGGCGACTCTAACTATGGCTACACCTTC. This sequence encodes CSASSHRGDSNYGYTF.

This clonotype was observed many times. The gene calls are TRBV10-3 and TRBJ2-7, with 7 bases that match TRBD1. The length of the CDR3 is 14 residues. CDR1 and CDR2 from the germline V gene are ENHRY and SYGVKD. V lost 5 bases and J lost 0; bases outside the gene matches: 4. As DNA, the CDR3 is TGTGCCATCAGTTTCCAGGGGGACTCCTACGAGCAGTACTTC. This encodes CAISFQGDSYEQYF.